Listed below are T cell receptor beta chains from one sample, sequenced in a study of cytomegalovirus exposure and HLA in healthy donors. Clones were sequenced by immunoSEQ multiplex PCR, and TCRdb holds only the in-frame ones, with some missing. The sample yields 85,000 to 120,000 clones, more than 65% seen once. Material: PBMCs. These receptors were taken from a boy aged 10-17 years in good health and CMV-seronegative. The CDR3 runs from the conserved cysteine through the conserved F or W. D genes are given only for firm matches. Part of the rows lack a size; the others show once, few, many or a class for expanded clones.

clone size: -
J gene: TRBJ2-3
D gene: TRBD1
V gene: TRBV28
CDR3 DNA: TGTGCCAGCAGTTTAGGAGGGACAGGGGTGGATACGCAGTATTTT
CDR3 protein: CASSLGGTGVDTQYF

clone size: -
J gene: TRBJ1-1
D gene: -
V gene: TRBV2
CDR3 DNA: TGTGCCAGCAGTTCCGACAGGTGGGCTGAAGCTTTCTTT
CDR3 protein: CASSSDRWAEAFF

clone size: -
J gene: TRBJ2-3
D gene: -
V gene: TRBV9
CDR3 DNA: TGTGCCAGCAGCGCCGTTTCAGATACGCAGTATTTT
CDR3 protein: CASSAVSDTQYF

clone size: -
J gene: TRBJ2-7
D gene: -
V gene: TRBV28
CDR3 DNA: TGTGCCAGCAGTTCCGGACTGGGTGAGCAGTACTTC
CDR3 protein: CASSSGLGEQYF

clone size: -
J gene: TRBJ1-4
D gene: TRBD1
V gene: TRBV2
CDR3 DNA: TGTGCCAGCAGTACCGGGACAGGAGAAAAACTGTTTTTT
CDR3 protein: CASSTGTGEKLFF

clone size: -
J gene: TRBJ2-7
D gene: -
V gene: TRBV5-1
CDR3 DNA: TGCGCCAGCAGGCAGGGCCGCCACGAGCAGTACTTC
CDR3 protein: CASRQGRHEQYF

clone size: few
J gene: TRBJ1-6
D gene: -
V gene: TRBV7-6
CDR3 DNA: TGTGCCAGCAGCTTAAGGGGGGGAAATTCACCCCTCCACTTT
CDR3 protein: CASSLRGGNSPLHF

clone size: -
J gene: TRBJ2-7
D gene: -
V gene: TRBV12-5
CDR3 DNA: TGTGCTAGTGGTTTGGTTCTGGCAGGGGAAGCCTACGAGCAGTACTTC
CDR3 protein: CASGLVLAGEAYEQYF

clone size: -
J gene: TRBJ1-1
D gene: -
V gene: TRBV12-2
CDR3 DNA: TGTGCAAGTCGCTTACCCCCAGAGAACACTGAAGCTTTCTTT
CDR3 protein: CASRLPPENTEAFF

clone size: -
J gene: TRBJ2-7
D gene: -
V gene: TRBV4-3
CDR3 DNA: TGCGCCAGCAGCCAAGACTCCGGACAGAGATACTACGAGCAGTACTTC
CDR3 protein: CASSQDSGQRYYEQYF

clone size: few
J gene: TRBJ2-7
D gene: TRBD1
V gene: TRBV11-2
CDR3 DNA: TGTGCCAGCAGCATCCCGGGACAGTTTGAACGATACTTC
CDR3 protein: CASSIPGQFERYF

clone size: -
J gene: TRBJ2-3
D gene: -
V gene: TRBV11-3
CDR3 DNA: TGTGCCAGCAGCACGGAGGGCCTCTATGGAGATACGCAGTATTTT
CDR3 protein: CASSTEGLYGDTQYF

clone size: -
J gene: TRBJ1-1
D gene: TRBD1
V gene: TRBV5-1
CDR3 DNA: TGCGCCAGCAGCCCGGACAGGGTGTTTGCCACTGAAGCTTTCTTT
CDR3 protein: CASSPDRVFATEAFF

clone size: -
J gene: TRBJ2-1
D gene: TRBD1
V gene: TRBV7-9
CDR3 DNA: TGTGCCAGCAGCGCCGTGTCGGGACAGGGGGCGAGCTACAATGAGCAGTTCTTC
CDR3 protein: CASSAVSGQGASYNEQFF

clone size: -
J gene: TRBJ2-7
D gene: -
V gene: TRBV7-9
CDR3 DNA: TGTGCCAGCAGCCTCTACAGGGAGTCCTACGAGCAGTACTTC
CDR3 protein: CASSLYRESYEQYF

clone size: few
J gene: TRBJ1-1
D gene: -
V gene: TRBV4-1
CDR3 DNA: TGCGCCAGCAGCCACGGACAAGAATATACTGAAGCTTTCTTT
CDR3 protein: CASSHGQEYTEAFF

clone size: -
J gene: TRBJ1-2
D gene: TRBD1
V gene: TRBV7-9
CDR3 DNA: TGTGCCAGCAGCTGGGGGACAGACTATGGCTACACCTTC
CDR3 protein: CASSWGTDYGYTF

clone size: once
J gene: TRBJ1-2
D gene: TRBD1
V gene: TRBV6-5
CDR3 DNA: TGTGCCAGCAGTTACTCGAATAGGGGGCGCGGTGGCTACACCTTC
CDR3 protein: CASSYSNRGRGGYTF

clone size: -
J gene: TRBJ1-4
D gene: TRBD1
V gene: TRBV5-4
CDR3 DNA: TGTGCCAGCAGCTCTAAGACAGGGATAGCTAATGAAAAACTGTTTTTT
CDR3 protein: CASSSKTGIANEKLFF

clone size: -
J gene: TRBJ1-1
D gene: -
V gene: TRBV11-3
CDR3 DNA: TGTGCCAGCAGCTTAGAATTGGGGGGGACGGACGGCACTGAAGCTTTCTTT
CDR3 protein: CASSLELGGTDGTEAFF

clone size: -
J gene: TRBJ2-7
D gene: -
V gene: TRBV7-8
CDR3 DNA: TGTGCCAGCAGCCGACAACCTACAGGTGGCCACGAGCAGTACTTC
CDR3 protein: CASSRQPTGGHEQYF

clone size: -
J gene: TRBJ2-1
D gene: TRBD1
V gene: TRBV2
CDR3 DNA: TGTGCCACCTCCCCGGGACAGGCCTACTCCTACAATGAGCAGTTCTTC
CDR3 protein: CATSPGQAYSYNEQFF

clone size: once
J gene: TRBJ2-3
D gene: TRBD2
V gene: TRBV2
CDR3 DNA: TGTGCCAGCACCCAAGGGGACTACTCCTTCACAGATACGCAGTATTTT
CDR3 protein: CASTQGDYSFTDTQYF

clone size: -
J gene: TRBJ1-1
D gene: -
V gene: TRBV2
CDR3 DNA: TGTGCCAGCAGTTGGACAGAGAACACTGAAGCTTTCTTT
CDR3 protein: CASSWTENTEAFF

clone size: -
J gene: TRBJ1-4
D gene: TRBD1
V gene: TRBV28
CDR3 DNA: TGTGCCAGCAGTTCCCCGGGACAGGGGGCCGAAAAACTGTTTTTT
CDR3 protein: CASSSPGQGAEKLFF

clone size: -
J gene: TRBJ2-1
D gene: -
V gene: TRBV9
CDR3 DNA: TGTGCCAGCAGCCTCCTCAATGAGCAGTTCTTC
CDR3 protein: CASSLLNEQFF

clone size: -
J gene: TRBJ2-3
D gene: -
V gene: TRBV7-2
CDR3 DNA: TGTGCCAGCAGCTTAGGGTGGACTAGCACAGATACGCAGTATTTT
CDR3 protein: CASSLGWTSTDTQYF

clone size: -
J gene: TRBJ2-3
D gene: -
V gene: TRBV20-1
CDR3 DNA: TGCAGTGCTAGCAACACAGATACGCAGTATTTT
CDR3 protein: CSASNTDTQYF

clone size: -
J gene: TRBJ2-3
D gene: TRBD2
V gene: TRBV2
CDR3 DNA: TGTGCCAGCGGACTAGCGGGGGTGACAGATACGCAGTATTTT
CDR3 protein: CASGLAGVTDTQYF

clone size: -
J gene: TRBJ2-2
D gene: -
V gene: TRBV6-5
CDR3 DNA: TGTGCCAGCAGTCCAGTGGCCGGGGAGCTGTTTTTT
CDR3 protein: CASSPVAGELFF

clone size: -
J gene: TRBJ2-7
D gene: TRBD1
V gene: TRBV6-5
CDR3 DNA: TGTGCCAGCAGCCCGGAGGAACGGGACAGCTACGAGCAGTACTTC
CDR3 protein: CASSPEERDSYEQYF

clone size: -
J gene: TRBJ2-4
D gene: -
V gene: TRBV9
CDR3 DNA: TGTGCCAGCAGCCCCCCACCCCGAGGATTAGCCAAAAACATTCAGTACTTC
CDR3 protein: CASSPPPRGLAKNIQYF

clone size: few
J gene: TRBJ2-1
D gene: -
V gene: TRBV11-3
CDR3 DNA: TGTGCCAGCAGCCCGAGTAGGGGTTTCAATGAGCAGTTCTTC
CDR3 protein: CASSPSRGFNEQFF

clone size: -
J gene: TRBJ2-2
D gene: -
V gene: TRBV7-9
CDR3 DNA: TGTGCCAGCAGCTTAGGCTGGGCTGACACCGGGGAGCTGTTTTTT
CDR3 protein: CASSLGWADTGELFF

clone size: -
J gene: TRBJ2-1
D gene: -
V gene: TRBV11-3
CDR3 DNA: TGTGCCAGCAGCTTTGGCTGGGAGCAGTTCTTC
CDR3 protein: CASSFGWEQFF

clone size: -
J gene: TRBJ1-1
D gene: -
V gene: TRBV29-1
CDR3 DNA: TGCAGCGCCGTCGGGAACACTGAAGCTTTCTTT
CDR3 protein: CSAVGNTEAFF

clone size: -
J gene: TRBJ2-3
D gene: -
V gene: TRBV28
CDR3 DNA: TGTGCCAGCGAAACAGGCCAGCCCACAGATACGCAGTATTTT
CDR3 protein: CASETGQPTDTQYF

clone size: -
J gene: TRBJ2-3
D gene: TRBD2
V gene: TRBV9
CDR3 DNA: TGTGCCAGCAGCGTACGAGGGCTAGCGGGGGGAACAGATACGCAGTATTTT
CDR3 protein: CASSVRGLAGGTDTQYF

clone size: once
J gene: TRBJ2-1
D gene: TRBD1
V gene: TRBV9
CDR3 DNA: TGTGCCAGCGGCTACCGGGACAGTTCATACAATGAGCAGTTCTTC
CDR3 protein: CASGYRDSSYNEQFF

clone size: few
J gene: TRBJ1-2
D gene: TRBD1
V gene: TRBV7-9
CDR3 DNA: TGTGCCAGCAGCTTAGGCACAGGGGGCTTAAGTGGCTACACCTTC
CDR3 protein: CASSLGTGGLSGYTF

clone size: -
J gene: TRBJ2-5
D gene: TRBD1
V gene: TRBV6-1
CDR3 DNA: TGTGCCAGCAGTAGACAGGGGGAGGAGACCCAGTACTTC
CDR3 protein: CASSRQGEETQYF

clone size: -
J gene: TRBJ2-7
D gene: TRBD1
V gene: TRBV5-1
CDR3 DNA: TGCGCCAGCAGCTTGGGTCGGACAGGGGTCAACGAGCAGTACTTC
CDR3 protein: CASSLGRTGVNEQYF

clone size: -
J gene: TRBJ1-2
D gene: -
V gene: TRBV7-2
CDR3 DNA: TGTGCCAGCAGTTCCTCGGGTTACTATGGCTACACCTTC
CDR3 protein: CASSSSGYYGYTF

clone size: -
J gene: TRBJ2-5
D gene: -
V gene: TRBV6-5
CDR3 DNA: TGTGCCAGCAGACAGGGTTGGGAGACCCAGTACTTC
CDR3 protein: CASRQGWETQYF

clone size: -
J gene: TRBJ2-6
D gene: TRBD2
V gene: TRBV6-5
CDR3 DNA: TGTGCCAGCAGGGGACTAGCGGGGGGGGCCAACGTCCTGACTTTC
CDR3 protein: CASRGLAGGANVLTF

clone size: -
J gene: TRBJ1-2
D gene: -
V gene: TRBV30
CDR3 DNA: TGTGCCTGGACTGCACCGGGACACTCCTATGGCTACACCTTC
CDR3 protein: CAWTAPGHSYGYTF

clone size: -
J gene: TRBJ1-5
D gene: -
V gene: TRBV7-3
CDR3 DNA: TGTGCCAGCAGCAGGCAGGACAGTCCAGGTTTCCAGCCCCAGCATTTT
CDR3 protein: CASSRQDSPGFQPQHF